These 28 T cell receptor beta chains came from one sample sequenced in a study of beta chain features in type 1 diabetes. What was sequenced were expressed TCRB transcripts, since all of the isolated RNA had been reverse transcribed. Using immunoSEQ multiplex PCR, the repertoire was profiled, and TCRdb retains in-frame clones only, with some absent. The repertoire holds 500,000 to 700,000 clones, with around 15% as singletons. Source material: naive CD4+ T cells from blood. The receptors were sampled from a man between 18 and 35 years old in good health.

The chain uses TRBV7-2 and TRBJ2-1, with a weak D call TRBD1 (6 bases). This CDR3 is built from 15 residues. V shed 0 bases and J shed 4 bases, with 10 bases lying between them. The germline gives CDR1 SGHTA, CDR2 FQGNSA. The CDR3 sequence: CASSLAGQTYNEQFF. The DNA for the CDR3 is TGTGCCAGCAGCTTAGCAGGACAGACATACAATGAGCAGTTCTTC.

This clone was seen only a few times. This sequence joins TRBV4-2 and TRBJ2-5; 7 bases line up with TRBD1. The CDR3 is made up of 14 amino acids. After removal of 4 bases from V and 3 bases from J, the junction contained 5 bases not matched to a gene. Germline V gene sequence: CDR1 LGHNA, CDR2 YNFKEQ. CDR3 sequence reads: CASSPGQNEETQYF. The CDR3 DNA is TGTGCCAGCAGCCCGGGACAGAACGAAGAGACCCAGTACTTC.

This chain connects TRBV21-1 to TRBJ2-4; whether TRBD1, the table's D call, matches the DNA was not checked. TRBV21-1 is flagged as a pseudogene. This CDR3 region has 15 residues. CDR3 nucleotide sequence: TGTGCCAGCAGCAAAGTCGGACATTTTGAAAACATTCAGTACTTC. It specifies CASSKVGHFENIQYF.

This sequence joins TRBV15 and TRBJ2-5; TRBD2 aligns across 9 bases. The J segment lost 5 bases and the V segment lost 0 bases, leaving 10 bases of the junction unmatched. Germline V CDR1 and CDR2: LNHNV, YYDKDF (reference sequence). This CDR3 is built from 17 residues. The CDR3 DNA is TGTGCCACCAGCAGAGAACTCTCGCGGGGGGGCCGTGAGACCCAGTACTTC. Translating gives CATSRELSRGGRETQYF.

The rearrangement uses TRBV11-3 and TRBJ2-1; TRBD2 aligns across 14 bases. Germline trimming cut 0 bases from V and 10 bases from J; bases unmatched to any gene: 8. This CDR3 region has 17 residues. Germline CDR1 reads SGHNT; CDR2 reads YENEEA. The CDR3 sequence: CASSLEGLAGGAAEQFF. DNA for the CDR3: TGTGCCAGCAGCTTAGAAGGACTAGCGGGAGGAGCCGCCGAGCAGTTCTTC.

This clone was seen a few times. The chain uses TRBV6-5 and TRBJ2-2; D call uncertain. CDR3 length equals 15 residues. Between the trimmed V and J ends, which lost 2 bases and 5 bases, there was a span of 12 bases. Germline CDR1 reads MNHEY; CDR2 reads SVGAGI. CDR3 in amino acids: CASSYVRLRTGELFF. The DNA of the CDR3 is TGTGCCAGCAGTTACGTACGTCTTCGAACCGGGGAGCTGTTTTTT.

The chain combines TRBV18 with TRBJ2-1; the D is unclear. The length of the CDR3 is 13 residues. Germline V gives CDR1 KGHSH, CDR2 LQKENI. V was shortened by 2 bases and J by 6 bases, with 8 bases between the two germline ends. CDR3 in DNA: TGTGCCAGCTCACCAATATCAGTCAATGAGCAGTTCTTC. Its translation: CASSPISVNEQFF.

The chain's CDR3 is CASSLVSGATYEQYF. The CDR3 DNA follows: TGTGCCAGCAGCTTAGTCTCGGGAGCAACCTACGAGCAGTACTTC. The chain recombines TRBV7-2 with TRBJ2-7; weak D call: TRBD2 (6 bases). In germline, CDR1 is SGHTA, CDR2 FQGNSA. This CDR3 region has 15 residues. The ends were cut back, 1 base at V and 2 bases at J, with 12 bases in the middle.

The chain employs TRBV4-3 and TRBJ1-2; D is undetermined. V was trimmed by 0 bases and J by 8 bases, leaving 16 bases between them. Germline values: CDR1 LGHNA, CDR2 YSLEER. The CDR3 runs 15 residues. The DNA of the CDR3 is TGCGCCAGCAGCCAAGAACCAGGAATCTTGTGGGGCTACACCTTC. The encoded protein is CASSQEPGILWGYTF.

This clone was counted a few times. The chain is built from TRBV18 and TRBJ2-1; D is unclear. The CDR3 spans 15 residues. V lost 1 base and J 0 bases, leaving 7 bases between the germline ends. The germline V gene has CDR1 KGHSH and CDR2 LQKENI. This CDR3 is CASSPLSSSYNEQFF. In DNA, the CDR3 is TGTGCCAGCTCACCACTTTCAAGCTCCTACAATGAGCAGTTCTTC.

The J gene is TRBJ1-5, the V gene TRBV7-2, with 9 bases matching TRBD1. Trimming cost V 6 bases and J 6 bases; bases outside gene matches: 6. CDR1 and CDR2 (germline): SGHTA, FQGNSA. The CDR3 loop spans 14 amino acids. The CDR3 nucleotides read TGTGCCAGCAGGCCGACAGGGGGGGTTCAGCCCCAGCATTTT. It encodes CASRPTGGVQPQHF.

This chain uses TRBV18 with TRBJ2-5; 9 bases align to TRBD1. Per the germline V gene, CDR1 is KGHSH and CDR2 is LQKENI. The V gene end was trimmed by 3 bases and the J gene end by 2 bases; junction bases not matched to a gene: 4. This CDR3 spans 15 amino acids. CDR3 bases: TGTGCCAGCTCACCGGGGACAGGGTCTCAAGAGACCCAGTACTTC. As protein: CASSPGTGSQETQYF.

The chain uses TRBV11-2 and TRBJ1-5; D not resolved. Germline CDR1 and CDR2: SGHAT and FQNNGV. Trimming took off 2 bases at V and 0 bases at J, with 11 bases between the two ends. The CDR3 spans 16 residues. This CDR3 reads CASSLRADNSNQPQHF. In nucleotides, the CDR3 is TGTGCCAGCAGCTTACGGGCAGATAATAGCAATCAGCCCCAGCATTTT.

This clone has more than one count but fewer than ten. V gene TRBV13 combines with J gene TRBJ2-7; a possible D gene is TRBD2 (6 bases). Germline V gives CDR1 PRHDT, CDR2 FYEKMQ (reference sequence). Trimming took off 5 bases at V and 5 bases at J, with 13 bases between the two ends. CDR3 length equals 13 residues. The CDR3 protein is CASSARLDHEQYF. CDR3 bases: TGTGCCAGCAGCGCCAGACTAGACCACGAGCAGTACTTC.

V and J are TRBV7-3 and TRBJ1-1; unclear D gene. Trimming removed 4 bases from V and 4 bases from J, with 10 bases in between. Germline V gene data show CDR1 as SGHTA and CDR2 as FQGTGA. The CDR3 is made up of 13 amino acids. CDR3 protein: CASSSKLGTEAFF. CDR3 DNA: TGTGCCAGCAGCTCTAAGCTGGGCACTGAAGCTTTCTTT.

V usage is TRBV30 and J usage is TRBJ2-7; 8 bases align to TRBD1. Germline CDR1 reads GTSNPN; CDR2 reads SVGIG (reference sequence). J gave up 1 base and V 3 bases, and 17 bases lay outside the gene matches. CDR3 length: 18 residues. CDR3 nucleotides: TGTGCCTGGAGGTACTATAGGCCCTTTTGGACAGGGTCCTACGAGCAGTACTTC. Protein: CAWRYYRPFWTGSYEQYF.

The chain recombines TRBV28 with TRBJ1-2; possible D gene TRBD1, 5 bases. CDR3 length equals 15 residues. Trimming took 6 bases from V and 1 from J, leaving 15 bases between them. Germline CDR1 is MDHEN and CDR2 is SYDVKM. The CDR3: CASSHDRLLNYGYTF. CDR3 in DNA: TGTGCCAGCAGCCATGACAGACTCCTTAACTATGGCTACACCTTC.

The rearrangement joins TRBV4-3 to TRBJ2-6, with D tentatively TRBD2 (6 bases). Trimming left V 0 bases short and J 0 bases short, with 9 bases between. This CDR3 contains 17 residues. Per the germline V gene, CDR1 is LGHNA and CDR2 is YSLEER. CDR3 sequence (DNA): TGCGCCAGCAGCCAAGATGCGGAGGGCTCTGGGGCCAACGTCCTGACTTTC. It specifies CASSQDAEGSGANVLTF.

This clone was observed a handful of times. This chain uses TRBV10-3 with TRBJ2-5, with no clear D. The CDR3 contains 15 residues. With 0 bases removed from V and 6 bases from J, the gap between germline ends came to 14 bases. Germline CDR1 ENHRY, CDR2 SYGVKD. CDR3: CAISESRWPAQTQYF. In DNA, the CDR3 is TGTGCCATCAGTGAGTCTAGGTGGCCCGCCCAGACCCAGTACTTC.

The V and J genes are TRBV28 and TRBJ1-5; D not resolved. The length of the CDR3 is 13 residues. The germline gives CDR1 MDHEN, CDR2 SYDVKM. V dropped 4 bases and J dropped 2 bases, with 6 bases sitting between them. CDR3 DNA sequence: TGTGCCAGCAGTTCACCCGGCAATCAGCCCCAGCATTTT. Its protein is CASSSPGNQPQHF.

V is TRBV9 and J is TRBJ1-6; D unclear. V lost 0 bases, J lost 5 bases, and 3 bases lay in between. The CDR3 consists of 13 residues. In germline, CDR1 is SGDLS, CDR2 YYNGEE. In DNA, the CDR3 is TGTGCCAGCAGCGTAGACCATAATTCACCCCTCCACTTT. Its protein is CASSVDHNSPLHF.

This clone was seen a handful of times. This chain joins TRBV5-6 and TRBJ2-1; D gene unclear. Trimming left V 1 base short and J 7 bases short, with 15 bases between. Germline V gene data show CDR1 as SGHDT and CDR2 as YYEEEE. This CDR3 region has 15 residues. In DNA form, the CDR3 reads TGTGCCAGCAGCTTGTACCGGGTGCGGACGAATGAGCAGTTCTTC. The encoded protein is CASSLYRVRTNEQFF.

V is TRBV18 and J is TRBJ2-7; unclear D gene. CDR3 length equals 14 residues. V lost 7 bases and J lost 0, with 13 bases in between. Germline lookup yields CDR1 KGHSH and CDR2 LQKENI. In DNA, the CDR3 is TGTGCCAGCTGTAAGGACCGAAGCTCCTACGAGCAGTACTTC. Translated: CASCKDRSSYEQYF.

This clone has just a few counts. One end of the junction does not line up with germline, which may come from a read error. This chain joins TRBV19 and TRBJ1-3, with D possibly matching TRBD1 (5 bases). The CDR3 consists of 15 residues. The germline V gene encodes CDR1 LNHDA and CDR2 SQIVND (reference sequence). The CDR3 bases are TGTGCCAGTAGTCCCCTTGGGACCCCAGGAAGCACCATATATTTT. It codes for CASSPLGTPGSTIYF.

V is TRBV7-3 and J is TRBJ2-2, with D uncertain. V was shortened by 0 bases and J by 1 base, with 6 bases between the two germline ends. The CDR3 length is 15 residues. Germline assignment: CDR1 SGHTA and CDR2 FQGTGA. The CDR3 DNA follows: TGTGCCAGCAGCTTAACGAAGGGGAACACCGGGGAGCTGTTTTTT. Translating it yields CASSLTKGNTGELFF.

The rearrangement joins TRBV5-1 to TRBJ1-3, with D unclear. Trimming removed 1 base at V and 3 bases at J, with 8 bases between. The CDR3 has 14 amino acids. Germline loops: CDR1 SGHRS, CDR2 YFSETQ. The chain's CDR3 is CASSLTRDGNTIYF. The DNA of the CDR3 is TGCGCCAGCAGCTTGACGAGAGATGGAAACACCATATATTTT.

The rearrangement joins TRBV5-1 to TRBJ2-1; a weak D match, TRBD2 (6 bases). With 4 bases removed from V and 4 bases from J, the gap between germline ends came to 9 bases. The CDR3 sequence is 13 residues long. Germline CDR1 SGHRS, CDR2 YFSETQ. The CDR3 sequence is CASSGGGYNEQFF. Written as DNA, the CDR3 is TGCGCCAGCAGCGGAGGAGGGTACAATGAGCAGTTCTTC.

The sample holds a few counts of this clone. In nucleotides, the CDR3 is TGTGCCATCGGAAGGGGAAAGGGAACCGGGGAGCTGTTTTTT. Amino acid sequence: CAIGRGKGTGELFF. The chain combines TRBV10-3 with TRBJ2-2; a possible D gene is TRBD1 (5 bases). Germline lookup yields CDR1 ENHRY and CDR2 SYGVKD. Trimming left V 8 bases short and J 5 bases short, with 15 bases between. This CDR3 region has 14 residues.